The entry that follows covers one T cell receptor (beta chain) sequence. The antigen remains undetermined. Sequenced by immunoSEQ multiplex PCR; TCRdb stores in-frame clones only, minus some. The data hold 190,000 or so clones, with around 80% observed a single time. This sample is drawn from a study of cytomegalovirus exposure and HLA in healthy donors. Overall study: The 90 to 150 validation repertoires used a platform that matched the one used for the approximately 670 first-cohort repertoires, as a later analysis reported. Study results and caveats: Listed as cytomegalovirus-associated were 150 to 200 TCR beta chains. Among the CMV-associated chains, a few were confirmed in vitro as specific for CMV antigens.

The sample taken for sequencing was PBMCs. The TCR sequence derives from a woman aged 25 to 39 in good health and CMV-seropositive.

This CDR3 reads CASRRDRVVGYTF. Here the CDR3 DNA reads TGTGCCAGCAGGAGGGACAGGGTAGTTGGCTACACCTTC. The chain is built from TRBV6-1 and TRBJ1-2; 9 bases map to TRBD1. CDR3 length equals 13 residues. Per the germline V gene, CDR1 is MNHNS and CDR2 is SASEGT. V lost 6 bases, J lost 7 bases, and 6 bases stayed unmatched.